A single sample is the source of the 10 T cell receptor beta chains below, sequenced in a study of T-cell reconstitution after alpha-beta-depleted transplantation in children. Library preparation (for TCRbeta) was performed with unique molecular identifiers. TCRdb analysed the PCR reads with MiXCR anew, one entry per CDR3 protein. This sample contains some 62 distinct CDR3 sequences. The specimen comprised PBMCs, mostly from graft donor cells, sampled 180 days after TCRalphabeta/CD19-depleted stem cell transplant. These receptors all stem from a girl younger than two who had a stem cell transplant for combined immunodeficiency, so the T cells may come from the graft donor.

By sample share, this clonotype is hyperexpanded. This chain joins TRBV14 and TRBJ1-1; D is ambiguous. The CDR3 loop spans 16 amino acids. Germline CDR1 is SGHDN and CDR2 is FVKESK. The V end was cut by 4 bases, the J end by 7 bases, with 22 bases between. The CDR3 coding sequence is TGTGCCAGCAGCCCCAGAGGTTTGAGGTCCGAGGGTGAAGCTTTCTTT. Translation: CASSPRGLRSEGEAFF.

CDR3 DNA sequence: TGTGCCACCAATCCGGGACCCTTCTACGAGCAGTACTTC. Protein sequence: CATNPGPFYEQYF. The chain is built from TRBV10-3 and TRBJ2-7; D is tentatively TRBD1 or TRBD2 (5 bases each). Per germline, CDR1 ENHRY and CDR2 SYGVKD. The CDR3 consists of 13 residues. V was clipped by 10 bases and J by 3 bases, with 16 bases between them.

The rearrangement links TRBV18 to TRBJ2-4; 7 bases are shared with TRBD1. The CDR3 length is 14 residues. V dropped 3 bases and J dropped 8; count of bases not matched to a gene: 7. Germline CDR1 is KGHSH and CDR2 is LQKENI. DNA for the CDR3: TGTGCCAGCTCACCGAACAGGGGCCAGGACATTCAGTACTTC. Its translation is CASSPNRGQDIQYF.

This clonotype has more than one count but fewer than ten. V and J are TRBV6-5 and TRBJ1-1; no firm D call. CDR3 size: 16 residues. Germline V lookup: CDR1 MNHEY, CDR2 SVGAGI. Trimming took off 0 bases at V and 2 bases at J, with 13 bases between the two ends. CDR3 coding DNA: TGTGCCAGCAGTTACTCGAGAGGTCTCCTAAACACTGAAGCTTTCTTT. Protein product: CASSYSRGLLNTEAFF.

By frequency in the sample, this clonotype is hyperexpanded. CDR3 in DNA: TGTGCCAGCAGCTTTTCCGGGACAGGGATATCCTATGGCTACACCTTC. This translates into CASSFSGTGISYGYTF. This chain joins TRBV11-3 and TRBJ1-2; 9 nucleotides line up with TRBD1. CDR1 SGHNT and CDR2 YENEEA come from the germline V gene. Germline trimming cut 3 bases from V and 4 bases from J; bases unmatched to any gene: 9. The CDR3 runs to 16 residues.

V gene TRBV3-1 combines with J gene TRBJ2-1; D call uncertain. Germline assignment: CDR1 LGHDT and CDR2 YNNKEL (reference sequence). CDR3 length: 15 amino acids. V lost 2 bases and J 4 bases, leaving 12 bases between the germline ends. The CDR3: CASSQTSGAYNEQFF. CDR3 bases: TGTGCCAGCAGCCAAACCTCGGGTGCGTACAATGAGCAGTTCTTC.

There are a few counts of this clonotype. The V call is TRBV6-2 or TRBV6-3, the J call TRBJ2-2; possible D gene TRBD1, 5 bases. This CDR3 is 13 amino acids long. Germline values: CDR1 MNHEY, CDR2 SVGEGT. Trimming shortened V by 4 bases and J by 4 bases, and 7 bases separated the two germline ends. CDR3 nucleotides: TGTGCCAGCAGTTTGGGGCTCACCGGGGAGCTGTTTTTT. This encodes CASSLGLTGELFF.

This clonotype is categorized as hyperexpanded (1% or more). The rearrangement links TRBV7-8 to TRBJ1-2, with D possibly being TRBD1 (6 bases). V lost 2 bases and J lost 3, with 7 bases in between. Germline V lookup: CDR1 SGHVS, CDR2 FQNEAQ. The CDR3 runs to 13 residues. The DNA for the CDR3 is TGTGCCAGCAGCTTAACAGGGTACTATGGCTACACCTTC. Residues: CASSLTGYYGYTF. The variable domain in full, with the rest retrieved from reference TRBV7-8 and TRBJ1-2, is GAGVSQSPRYKVAKRGQDVALRCDPISGHVSLFWYQQALGQGPEFLTYFQNEAQLDKSGLPSDRFFAERPEGSVSTLKIQRTQQEDSAVYLCASSLTGYYGYTFGSGTRLTVV.

On this clonotype: A junction end diverges from the germline sequence, so it may reflect a read error. V usage is TRBV4-3 and J usage is TRBJ2-7; D is possibly TRBD1 (6 bases). CDR3 size: 18 residues. Germline V CDR1 and CDR2: LGHNA, YSLEER. The CDR3 here is CASSLNRALGGREYGQYF. In DNA, the CDR3 is TGCGCCAGCAGCCTCAACCGGGCATTAGGGGGAAGGGAATACGGGCAGTACTTC.

This clonotype was seen more than once but under ten times. The chain has TRBV4-3 and TRBJ2-2; perhaps D is TRBD1 or TRBD2 (5 bases each). Germline CDR1 reads LGHNA; CDR2 reads YSLEER. With 0 bases removed from V and 3 bases from J, the gap between germline ends came to 11 bases. The CDR3 length is 16 residues. In DNA, the CDR3 is TGCGCCAGCAGCCAAGAGTCGGGGCGGGACACCGGGGAGCTGTTTTTT. Its translation is CASSQESGRDTGELFF.